This is a list of T cell receptor beta chains from one sample in a study of identical twins. TCRdb re-derived calls from the 5' RACE reads in MiXCR, one entry per CDR3 protein. Of a few hundred thousand distinct CDR3 sequences detected, 8% to 11% appear once; the ten largest clones hold 9% to 10%. Sequencing was performed on memory T cells sorted from blood. These receptors originate from a man between 45 and 60 years old in good health. The CDR3 runs from the conserved cysteine through the conserved F or W. Fields, in order: CDR3 DNA, CDR3 protein, clone size, J gene, V gene, D gene. D genes are given only for firm matches. Where a row states a size, it is once, few, many or the class of an expanded clone; other rows omit it.

CDR3 DNA: TGTGCCAGCAGTCCGACCAGTGAAAAACTGTTTTTT; CDR3 protein: CASSPTSEKLFF; clone size: few; J gene: TRBJ1-4; V gene: TRBV27; D gene: .
CDR3 DNA: TGTGCCAGCAGCCACGACAGGGGCCGTGGTGAAAAACTGTTTTTT; CDR3 protein: CASSHDRGRGEKLFF; clone size: few; J gene: TRBJ1-4; V gene: TRBV4-2; D gene: TRBD1
CDR3 DNA: TGCGCCAGCAGGGTCATAACCGGCTCCGGGGAGCTGTTTTTT; CDR3 protein: CASRVITGSGELFF; clone size: many; J gene: TRBJ2-2; V gene: TRBV5-1; D gene: .
CDR3 DNA: TGTGCCAGCAGCTTAGCACTCGACTATGGCTACACCTTC; CDR3 protein: CASSLALDYGYTF; clone size: many; J gene: TRBJ1-2; V gene: TRBV7-8; D gene: .
CDR3 DNA: TGCAGTGCTGGCAGGGGCATCGGCGATGGCTACACCTTC; CDR3 protein: CSAGRGIGDGYTF; clone size: few; J gene: TRBJ1-2; V gene: TRBV20-1; D gene: .
CDR3 DNA: TGCGCCAGCAGCCAAAATCCAGCTAACCCCTACGAGCAGTACTTC; CDR3 protein: CASSQNPANPYEQYF; clone size: few; J gene: TRBJ2-7; V gene: TRBV4-1; D gene: .
CDR3 DNA: TGCAGCGTTGAAAGAGGTATAGCGGGAGGGCCCCATGAGCAGTTCTTC; CDR3 protein: CSVERGIAGGPHEQFF; clone size: many; J gene: TRBJ2-1; V gene: TRBV29-1; D gene: TRBD2
CDR3 DNA: TGTGCCACCAGTGATAACTCCCCGGGACTAGCGGGCAATGAGCAGTTCTTC; CDR3 protein: CATSDNSPGLAGNEQFF; clone size: many; J gene: TRBJ2-1; V gene: TRBV24-1; D gene: TRBD2
CDR3 DNA: TGTGCCAGCAGTGTTAACGGGGGTGGTTCCTACAATGAGCAGTTCTTC; CDR3 protein: CASSVNGGGSYNEQFF; clone size: .; J gene: TRBJ2-1; V gene: TRBV6-4; D gene: .
CDR3 DNA: TGCGCCAGCAGCTTGGAACTCAATGAGCAGTTCTTC; CDR3 protein: CASSLELNEQFF; clone size: many; J gene: TRBJ2-1; V gene: TRBV5-1; D gene: .
CDR3 DNA: TGTGCCAGCAGCTCCCAAGCCTCTGGGGCCAACGTCCTGACTTTC; CDR3 protein: CASSSQASGANVLTF; clone size: few; J gene: TRBJ2-6; V gene: TRBV7-9; D gene: .
CDR3 DNA: TGTGCCAGCACACAAGGGGGTCAGGCCCGTTCTAACTATGGCTACACCTTC; CDR3 protein: CASTQGGQARSNYGYTF; clone size: .; J gene: TRBJ1-2; V gene: TRBV3-1; D gene: .
CDR3 DNA: TGCAGTGCTACCCTTGGCGGGAGAACCGGGGAGCTGTTTTTT; CDR3 protein: CSATLGGRTGELFF; clone size: many; J gene: TRBJ2-2; V gene: TRBV20-1; D gene: TRBD2
CDR3 DNA: TGCAGTGCTAGAGATCATATTGACAGGGCGGCAACTAATGAAAAACTGTTTTTT; CDR3 protein: CSARDHIDRAATNEKLFF; clone size: many; J gene: TRBJ1-4; V gene: TRBV20-1; D gene: TRBD1
CDR3 DNA: TGCGCCAGCAGCTTGGCCGGACCTTTCACCGGGGAGCTGTTTTTT; CDR3 protein: CASSLAGPFTGELFF; clone size: .; J gene: TRBJ2-2; V gene: TRBV5-1; D gene: .
CDR3 DNA: TGTGCCAGCAGTACAGGGATCTATGGCTACACCTTC; CDR3 protein: CASSTGIYGYTF; clone size: few; J gene: TRBJ1-2; V gene: TRBV7-2; D gene: .
CDR3 DNA: TGCAGCGTTGTACGGAGGGGAACGGCGAAACTGTTTTTT; CDR3 protein: CSVVRRGTAKLFF; clone size: .; J gene: TRBJ1-4; V gene: TRBV29-1; D gene: .